This T cell receptor (beta chain) was recorded in a study of T cells after yellow fever vaccination. Study conclusions and caveats: The secondary response was weaker but peaked faster, day 5 versus 15. The study re-detected most primary-vaccination clones after the booster (approximately 96% CD4, almost 90% CD8). Researchers noted that a small share of clonotypes showed up in both CD4 and CD8 compartments.

TCRdb re-called the 5' RACE reads through MiXCR, storing one row per CDR3 protein. The data contain 300,000 to 400,000 distinct CDR3 sequences, about 11% of them singletons. This clonotype showed up just a few times. No antigen is known for it. The CDR3 is 14 amino acids. Trimming stripped 2 bases from V and 6 bases from J, with 12 bases between. Germline V gene data show CDR1 as MNHEY and CDR2 as SVGEGT. Material: CD4+ T cells sorted from PBMCs, obtained 45 days after the yellow fever booster vaccination. The clonotype comes from a man younger than 30 who received the YFV17D yellow fever vaccine. The rearrangement links TRBV6-2 or TRBV6-3 to TRBJ2-3, with D possibly matching TRBD2 (5 bases). The CDR3 region is CASSYGPGIDTQYF. CDR3 in DNA: TGTGCCAGCAGTTACGGCCCGGGGATCGATACGCAGTATTTT.